A selection of T cell receptor beta chains follows, all from one sample in a study of blood T cell repertoires in COVID-19. Here immunoSEQ multiplex PCR was the method, and the copy in TCRdb shows in-frame clones only, minus some. The sample carries about 140,000 clones, about 90% recorded once. The specimen was peripheral blood. The receptors come from a man over 45 who had recovered from COVID-19. CDR3s include the opening cysteine and the closing phenylalanine or tryptophan. The order of the fields is J gene, clone size, D gene, V gene, CDR3 DNA, CDR3 protein. The D gene is left open where the match is weak. Clone size appears in some rows only: once, few, many, or a class for an expanded clone.

j_call: TRBJ2-7; clone_size: NA; d_call: NA; v_call: TRBV9; cdr3_nt: TGTGCCAGCAGCGTAGCTGCGGGGGCAAACTACGAGCAGTACTTC; cdr3_aa: CASSVAAGANYEQYF
j_call: TRBJ1-5; clone_size: once; d_call: NA; v_call: TRBV7-8; cdr3_nt: TGTGCCAGCAGCTCTGTGGCGGGTTTGGGCAATCAGCCCCAGCATTTT; cdr3_aa: CASSSVAGLGNQPQHF
j_call: TRBJ2-1; clone_size: NA; d_call: TRBD1; v_call: TRBV9; cdr3_nt: TGTGCCAGCAGCGCCGGGACAGGGGGCTTTTATGAGCAGTTCTTC; cdr3_aa: CASSAGTGGFYEQFF
j_call: TRBJ1-2; clone_size: few; d_call: TRBD1; v_call: TRBV29-1; cdr3_nt: TGCAGCGCCATCCTCCAAGGGGGCAAGGGCTACACCTTC; cdr3_aa: CSAILQGGKGYTF
j_call: TRBJ2-1; clone_size: few; d_call: NA; v_call: TRBV7-3; cdr3_nt: TGTGCCAGCAGCCCCATAAGGGCCCCCGGGGGTGAGCAGTTCTTC; cdr3_aa: CASSPIRAPGGEQFF
j_call: TRBJ1-5; clone_size: NA; d_call: TRBD1; v_call: TRBV10-2; cdr3_nt: TGCGCCAGCAGTGATAGAGGGGGCGGGCGACCCGCACGGTCCCAGCATTTT; cdr3_aa: CASSDRGGGRPARSQHF
j_call: TRBJ1-2; clone_size: NA; d_call: NA; v_call: TRBV6-6; cdr3_nt: TGTGCCAGCTTCCCGACGGGGGGGTCCAACTATGGCTACACCTTC; cdr3_aa: CASFPTGGSNYGYTF
j_call: TRBJ2-2; clone_size: few; d_call: TRBD2; v_call: TRBV7-9; cdr3_nt: TGTGCCAGCAGATTGAGTTCCGGGACTAGAGGCACCGGGGAGCTGTTTTTT; cdr3_aa: CASRLSSGTRGTGELFF
j_call: TRBJ1-2; clone_size: NA; d_call: TRBD1; v_call: TRBV6-4; cdr3_nt: TGTGCCAGCAGTGACTCAGCGACAGGGGGTTTCATAGATGGCTACACCTTC; cdr3_aa: CASSDSATGGFIDGYTF
j_call: TRBJ1-2; clone_size: once; d_call: NA; v_call: TRBV6-2/TRBV6-3; cdr3_nt: TGTGCCAGCAGTTACCGGGGGATCGGCTATGGCTACACCTTC; cdr3_aa: CASSYRGIGYGYTF
j_call: TRBJ2-5; clone_size: NA; d_call: TRBD1; v_call: TRBV10-3; cdr3_nt: TGTGCCATCGCCGGGACAGGGGCCGAGACCCAGTACTTC; cdr3_aa: CAIAGTGAETQYF
j_call: TRBJ1-5; clone_size: NA; d_call: NA; v_call: TRBV7-2; cdr3_nt: TGTGCCAGCATCCTAGGGGGGGGGAGCAATCAGCCCCAGCATTTT; cdr3_aa: CASILGGGSNQPQHF
j_call: TRBJ2-7; clone_size: NA; d_call: NA; v_call: TRBV6-2/TRBV6-3; cdr3_nt: TGTGCCAGCAGTTACACCAGAGGGCAGACGCCACGGGTATACTACGAGCAGTACTTC; cdr3_aa: CASSYTRGQTPRVYYEQYF
j_call: TRBJ1-1; clone_size: NA; d_call: TRBD1; v_call: TRBV11-2; cdr3_nt: TGTGCCAGCAGCTTAGATCGGACAGGGGCTGAAGCTTTCTTT; cdr3_aa: CASSLDRTGAEAFF
j_call: TRBJ2-3; clone_size: NA; d_call: NA; v_call: TRBV6-5; cdr3_nt: TGTGCCAGCAGCCCGACCCGGGCAGGGATGGATACGCAGTATTTT; cdr3_aa: CASSPTRAGMDTQYF
j_call: TRBJ1-6; clone_size: few; d_call: NA; v_call: TRBV10-1; cdr3_nt: TGCGCCAGCAGTTCACCTTTAGGACTGTCCCATTCACCCCTCCACTTT; cdr3_aa: CASSSPLGLSHSPLHF
j_call: TRBJ1-4; clone_size: NA; d_call: NA; v_call: TRBV5-6; cdr3_nt: TGTGCCAGCAGCCCATTCGGGAGAGGAGCTGAAAAACTGTTTTTT; cdr3_aa: CASSPFGRGAEKLFF
j_call: TRBJ1-6; clone_size: NA; d_call: NA; v_call: TRBV3-1/TRBV3-2; cdr3_nt: TGTGCCAGCAGCCAAGGGGCAGGGGCCCGTAATTCACCCCTCCACTTT; cdr3_aa: CASSQGAGARNSPLHF
j_call: TRBJ2-7; clone_size: once; d_call: NA; v_call: TRBV12-3/TRBV12-4; cdr3_nt: TGTGCCAGCAGTTTAGCGGGGCAGGGTCCGTACTTC; cdr3_aa: CASSLAGQGPYF
j_call: TRBJ2-7; clone_size: NA; d_call: NA; v_call: TRBV7-6; cdr3_nt: TGTGCCAGCAGCTTCGGGGGGCAATCCTACGAGCAGTACTTC; cdr3_aa: CASSFGGQSYEQYF
j_call: TRBJ1-5; clone_size: NA; d_call: TRBD1; v_call: TRBV7-2; cdr3_nt: TGTGCCAGCAGCCTCCAGGGGGGCTATAGCAATCAGCCCCAGCATTTT; cdr3_aa: CASSLQGGYSNQPQHF
j_call: TRBJ2-7; clone_size: NA; d_call: NA; v_call: TRBV21-1; cdr3_nt: TGTGCCAGCAGCCGAGGGGGGGCCTACGAGCAGTACTTC; cdr3_aa: CASSRGGAYEQYF
j_call: TRBJ2-7; clone_size: NA; d_call: TRBD1; v_call: TRBV4-1; cdr3_nt: TGCGCCAGCAGCGCGATCAGGGGGACCTACGAGCAGTACTTC; cdr3_aa: CASSAIRGTYEQYF
j_call: TRBJ2-2; clone_size: NA; d_call: NA; v_call: TRBV19; cdr3_nt: TGTGCCAGTAGAGTGACAGGGAACACCGGGGAGCTGTTTTTT; cdr3_aa: CASRVTGNTGELFF
j_call: TRBJ2-7; clone_size: NA; d_call: TRBD1; v_call: TRBV6-2/TRBV6-3; cdr3_nt: TGTGCCAGCAGTTCCGCACCGGGACAGGGGGCGTGGTACGAGCAGTACTTC; cdr3_aa: CASSSAPGQGAWYEQYF
j_call: TRBJ2-3; clone_size: few; d_call: TRBD2; v_call: TRBV18; cdr3_nt: TGTGCCAGCTCACCACTTAATTCCGGGGGGGCTGGAGATACGCAGTATTTT; cdr3_aa: CASSPLNSGGAGDTQYF
j_call: TRBJ2-7; clone_size: NA; d_call: NA; v_call: TRBV4-1; cdr3_nt: TGCGCCAGCAGCCAAGACCCACCCGGGGCCCGGGACTCTGGACAGTACTTC; cdr3_aa: CASSQDPPGARDSGQYF
j_call: TRBJ2-7; clone_size: NA; d_call: NA; v_call: TRBV2; cdr3_nt: TGTGCCAGCGAGGGGGAGAGCTACGAGCAGTACTTC; cdr3_aa: CASEGESYEQYF
j_call: TRBJ2-1; clone_size: NA; d_call: TRBD2; v_call: TRBV11-3; cdr3_nt: TGTGCCAGCAGCTCAGACGGGGGGAAGCCGTACAATGAGCAGTTCTTC; cdr3_aa: CASSSDGGKPYNEQFF
j_call: TRBJ1-3; clone_size: NA; d_call: NA; v_call: TRBV12-5; cdr3_nt: TGTGCTAGTGGTTTGGTACTGTCGGTGGGGTCAGGGCCAGGAAACACCATATATTTT; cdr3_aa: CASGLVLSVGSGPGNTIYF
j_call: TRBJ2-7; clone_size: many; d_call: NA; v_call: TRBV7-9; cdr3_nt: TGTGCCAGCAGCTCAGTTGGGGACAACGAGCAGTACTTC; cdr3_aa: CASSSVGDNEQYF
j_call: TRBJ2-7; clone_size: NA; d_call: TRBD2; v_call: TRBV10-3; cdr3_nt: TGTGCCATCAGTGAGTCGAGTCTAGCGGGGGTTGGCGAGCAGTACTTC; cdr3_aa: CAISESSLAGVGEQYF
j_call: TRBJ1-3; clone_size: NA; d_call: NA; v_call: TRBV14; cdr3_nt: TGTGCCAGCAGCCAATTAAGGGGTACTGGAAACACCATATATTTT; cdr3_aa: CASSQLRGTGNTIYF
j_call: TRBJ2-3; clone_size: NA; d_call: NA; v_call: TRBV7-3; cdr3_nt: TGTGCCAGCAGTCCCCTAGGGACTAGCACAGATACGCAGTATTTT; cdr3_aa: CASSPLGTSTDTQYF
j_call: TRBJ1-2; clone_size: NA; d_call: TRBD1; v_call: TRBV7-9; cdr3_nt: TGTGCCAGCAGCTTTACAGGGGGAAGCTATGGCTACACCTTC; cdr3_aa: CASSFTGGSYGYTF
j_call: TRBJ1-5; clone_size: NA; d_call: NA; v_call: TRBV18; cdr3_nt: TGTGCCAGCTCTCAACAGGGAGACCAGCCCCAGCATTTT; cdr3_aa: CASSQQGDQPQHF
j_call: TRBJ2-7; clone_size: NA; d_call: NA; v_call: TRBV9; cdr3_nt: TGTGCCAGCAGCGTAACCCCAGGTTCCTACGAGCAGTACTTC; cdr3_aa: CASSVTPGSYEQYF
j_call: TRBJ2-5; clone_size: NA; d_call: NA; v_call: TRBV11-2; cdr3_nt: TGTGCCAGCAGCTCGTCGGGACTCCAAGAGACCCAGTACTTC; cdr3_aa: CASSSSGLQETQYF
j_call: TRBJ2-7; clone_size: NA; d_call: TRBD2; v_call: TRBV3-1/TRBV3-2; cdr3_nt: TGTGCCAGCAGCCCGGGAGGGGTTTTCTACGAGCAGTACTTC; cdr3_aa: CASSPGGVFYEQYF
j_call: TRBJ2-7; clone_size: NA; d_call: TRBD1; v_call: TRBV5-4; cdr3_nt: TGTGCCAGCAGCTCGCCGGGACAGGGGGTCTACGAGCAGTACTTC; cdr3_aa: CASSSPGQGVYEQYF
j_call: TRBJ2-1; clone_size: NA; d_call: NA; v_call: TRBV7-2; cdr3_nt: TGTGCCAGCAGCTTAGCCCCCGGCTCCTACAATGAGCAGTTCTTC; cdr3_aa: CASSLAPGSYNEQFF
j_call: TRBJ2-5; clone_size: NA; d_call: TRBD2; v_call: TRBV12-5; cdr3_nt: TGTGCTAGTGCCCAGAATAGAGCGGGGGCTGGGGAGACCCAGTACTTC; cdr3_aa: CASAQNRAGAGETQYF
j_call: TRBJ2-7; clone_size: NA; d_call: NA; v_call: TRBV18; cdr3_nt: TGTGCCAGCTCACCTAACGTAGGGAGGAGCTCCTACGAGCAGTACTTC; cdr3_aa: CASSPNVGRSSYEQYF
j_call: TRBJ1-5; clone_size: NA; d_call: TRBD1; v_call: TRBV6-5; cdr3_nt: TGTGCCAGCAGCTCGACAGGGGTCAGGCAGCCCCAGCATTTT; cdr3_aa: CASSSTGVRQPQHF
j_call: TRBJ2-7; clone_size: NA; d_call: TRBD2; v_call: TRBV10-3; cdr3_nt: TGTGCCATCAGTGAGAAGTCTAGCGGAAGCTACGAGCAGTACTTC; cdr3_aa: CAISEKSSGSYEQYF
j_call: TRBJ2-7; clone_size: NA; d_call: TRBD1; v_call: TRBV4-2; cdr3_nt: TGTGCCAGCAGCCAAGACCTCTTTGGGACAGGGATCTATCGGTCCTACGAGCAGTACTTC; cdr3_aa: CASSQDLFGTGIYRSYEQYF
j_call: TRBJ1-1; clone_size: NA; d_call: TRBD1; v_call: TRBV25-1; cdr3_nt: TGTGCCAGCAGTGGGGACAGGGGGAGTACTGAAGCTTTCTTT; cdr3_aa: CASSGDRGSTEAFF
j_call: TRBJ2-2; clone_size: NA; d_call: TRBD1; v_call: TRBV9; cdr3_nt: TGTGCCAGCAGCGTAGACCCGGGACAGGGTGTGGGGACCGGGGAGCTGTTTTTT; cdr3_aa: CASSVDPGQGVGTGELFF
j_call: TRBJ2-3; clone_size: NA; d_call: NA; v_call: TRBV19; cdr3_nt: TGTGCCAGTAGTATAGCCGGAGGGGCCCGCACAGATACGCAGTATTTT; cdr3_aa: CASSIAGGARTDTQYF
j_call: TRBJ1-4; clone_size: once; d_call: TRBD1; v_call: TRBV7-9; cdr3_nt: TGTGCCAGCAGCCCCGAGGGGACAGGGGGTGAAAAACTGTTTTTT; cdr3_aa: CASSPEGTGGEKLFF
j_call: TRBJ2-1; clone_size: NA; d_call: TRBD2; v_call: TRBV5-6; cdr3_nt: TGTGCCAGCAGCATGGGACTAGCGGGACGGTTAGAGTTCTTC; cdr3_aa: CASSMGLAGRLEFF
j_call: TRBJ2-1; clone_size: few; d_call: TRBD1; v_call: TRBV9; cdr3_nt: TGTGCCAGCAGCCAACGTGGGGGACAGGGGAGTGGTGAGCAGTTCTTC; cdr3_aa: CASSQRGGQGSGEQFF
j_call: TRBJ1-1; clone_size: NA; d_call: TRBD1; v_call: TRBV27; cdr3_nt: TGTGCCAGCACCCGACAGGGGGCCATGAACACTGAAGCTTTCTTT; cdr3_aa: CASTRQGAMNTEAFF